The rows below give T cell receptor beta chains drawn from one sample of a study of response to subunit inactivated influenza vaccine. TCRdb called the RT-PCR reads again in MiXCR, with one record for every CDR3 protein. The repertoire holds 500,000 to 600,000 distinct CDR3 sequences, 16% seen once, with 2.5% to 3.5% in the top ten. The specimen was CD4+ T cells sorted from PBMCs, collected approximately 25 months after vaccination. The source is a man aged 50 to 69 who received an inactivated influenza vaccine. Each CDR3 is given with its conserved first and last residue. The order of the fields is V gene, clone size, J gene, CDR3 protein. Only some rows state a clone size, as once, few, many or a class for expanded clones.

TRBV28	NA	TRBJ1-4	CASRTGGMGEKLFF
TRBV12-3/TRBV12-4	few	TRBJ1-2	CASSLVEKNGYTF
TRBV20-1	many	TRBJ2-1	CSATTGVSYNEQFF
TRBV20-1	NA	TRBJ1-4	CSAGDRDLIEKLFF
TRBV7-2	NA	TRBJ1-5	CASSLSRGLNQPQHF
TRBV14	NA	TRBJ2-1	CASSQVQEQFF
TRBV20-1	many	TRBJ2-1	CSARSLAGGLYNEQFF
TRBV29-1	NA	TRBJ2-5	CSVGGGVLETQYF
TRBV5-5	NA	TRBJ2-5	CASSTRDETQYF
TRBV20-1	few	TRBJ2-5	CSARDFDSGETQYF
TRBV15	few	TRBJ2-1	CATSRENLEGEQFF
TRBV5-6	few	TRBJ1-2	CASSLIQGNVKGYTF
TRBV5-1	many	TRBJ1-2	CASTAGVNYGYTF
TRBV4-2	few	TRBJ2-6	CASSQTYRGFGSGANVLTF
TRBV7-9	NA	TRBJ2-1	CASSMGTSGVDEQFF